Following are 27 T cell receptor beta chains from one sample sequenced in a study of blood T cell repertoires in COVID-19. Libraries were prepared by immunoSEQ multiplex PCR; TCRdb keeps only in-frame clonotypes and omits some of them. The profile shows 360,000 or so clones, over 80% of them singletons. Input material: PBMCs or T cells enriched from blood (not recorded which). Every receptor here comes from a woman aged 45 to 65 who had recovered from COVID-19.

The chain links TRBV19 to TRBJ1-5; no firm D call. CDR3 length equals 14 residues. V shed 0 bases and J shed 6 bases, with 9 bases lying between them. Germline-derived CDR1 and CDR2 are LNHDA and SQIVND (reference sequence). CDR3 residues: CASSIDRKIQPQHF. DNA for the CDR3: TGTGCCAGTAGTATAGACAGAAAAATTCAGCCCCAGCATTTT.

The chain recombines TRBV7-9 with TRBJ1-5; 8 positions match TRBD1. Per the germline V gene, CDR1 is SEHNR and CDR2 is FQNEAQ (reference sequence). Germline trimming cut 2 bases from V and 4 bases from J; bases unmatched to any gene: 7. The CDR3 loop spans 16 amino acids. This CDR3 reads CASSLWHRGKNQPQHF. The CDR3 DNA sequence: TGTGCCAGCAGCTTATGGCACAGGGGGAAAAATCAGCCCCAGCATTTT.

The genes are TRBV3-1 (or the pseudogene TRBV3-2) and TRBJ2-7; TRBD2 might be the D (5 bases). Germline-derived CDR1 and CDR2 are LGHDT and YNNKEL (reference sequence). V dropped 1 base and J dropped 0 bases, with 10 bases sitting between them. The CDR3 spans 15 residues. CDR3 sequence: CASSQAGIGSYEQYF. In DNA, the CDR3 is TGTGCCAGCAGCCAAGCCGGGATTGGCTCCTACGAGCAGTACTTC.

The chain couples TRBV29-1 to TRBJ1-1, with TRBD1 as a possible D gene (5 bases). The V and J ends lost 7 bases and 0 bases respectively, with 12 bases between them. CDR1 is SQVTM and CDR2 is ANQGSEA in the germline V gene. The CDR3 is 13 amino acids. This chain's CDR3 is CSGKQQVNTEAFF. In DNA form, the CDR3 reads TGCAGCGGTAAGCAACAGGTGAACACTGAAGCTTTCTTT.

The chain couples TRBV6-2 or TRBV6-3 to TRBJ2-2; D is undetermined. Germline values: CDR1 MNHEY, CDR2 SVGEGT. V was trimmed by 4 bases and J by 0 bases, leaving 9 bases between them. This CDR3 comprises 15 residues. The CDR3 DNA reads TGTGCCAGCAGTTGGGTAGCTCCGAACACCGGGGAGCTGTTTTTT. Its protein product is CASSWVAPNTGELFF.

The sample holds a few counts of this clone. Here the CDR3 reads CASSFFDSFTGELFF. DNA for the CDR3: TGTGCCAGCAGCTTCTTCGACTCCTTCACCGGGGAGCTGTTTTTT. The J gene is TRBJ2-2, the V gene TRBV11-1; D gene uncertain. The germline gives CDR1 SGHAT, CDR2 FQDESV (reference sequence). Trimming took off 3 bases at V and 4 bases at J, with 12 bases between the two ends. The CDR3 totals 15 residues.

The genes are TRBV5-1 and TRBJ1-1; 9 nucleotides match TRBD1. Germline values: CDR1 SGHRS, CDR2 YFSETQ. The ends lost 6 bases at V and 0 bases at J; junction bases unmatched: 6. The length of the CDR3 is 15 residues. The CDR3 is CASNLGQGMNTEAFF. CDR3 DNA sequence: TGCGCCAGCAACCTCGGACAGGGGATGAACACTGAAGCTTTCTTT.

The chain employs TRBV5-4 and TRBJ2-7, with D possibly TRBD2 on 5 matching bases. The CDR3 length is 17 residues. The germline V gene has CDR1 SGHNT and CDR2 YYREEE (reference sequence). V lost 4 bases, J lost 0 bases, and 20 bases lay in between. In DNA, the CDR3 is TGTGCCAGCAGCGTCGTGTTGTCTGGTCTAGCCTCCTACGAGCAGTACTTC. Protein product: CASSVVLSGLASYEQYF. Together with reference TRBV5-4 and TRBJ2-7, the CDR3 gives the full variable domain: ETGVTQSPTHLIKTRGQQVTLRCSSQSGHNTVSWYQQALGQGPQFIFQYYREEENGRGNFPPRFSGLQFPNYSSELNVNALELDDSALYLCASSVVLSGLASYEQYFGPGTRLTVT.

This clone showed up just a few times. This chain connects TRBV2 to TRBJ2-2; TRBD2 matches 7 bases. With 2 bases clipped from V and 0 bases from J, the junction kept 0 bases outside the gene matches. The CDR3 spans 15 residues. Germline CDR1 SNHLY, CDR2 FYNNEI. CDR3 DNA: TGTGCCAGCAGTGAACTAGCGGCGAACACCGGGGAGCTGTTTTTT. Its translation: CASSELAANTGELFF.

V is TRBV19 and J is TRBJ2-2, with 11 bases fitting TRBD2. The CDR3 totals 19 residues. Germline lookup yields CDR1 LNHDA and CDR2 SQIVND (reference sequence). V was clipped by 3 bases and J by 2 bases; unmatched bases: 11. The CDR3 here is CASSISLAGVRVNTGELFF. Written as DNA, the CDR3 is TGTGCCAGTAGTATCTCACTAGCGGGAGTGAGGGTTAACACCGGGGAGCTGTTTTTT.

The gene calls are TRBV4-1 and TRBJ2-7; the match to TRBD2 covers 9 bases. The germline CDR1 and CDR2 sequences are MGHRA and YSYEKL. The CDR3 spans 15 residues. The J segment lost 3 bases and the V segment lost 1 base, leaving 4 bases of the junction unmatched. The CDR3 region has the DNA TGCGCCAGCAGCCAAGGCCAACTAGCGGGCTACGAGCAGTACTTC. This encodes CASSQGQLAGYEQYF.

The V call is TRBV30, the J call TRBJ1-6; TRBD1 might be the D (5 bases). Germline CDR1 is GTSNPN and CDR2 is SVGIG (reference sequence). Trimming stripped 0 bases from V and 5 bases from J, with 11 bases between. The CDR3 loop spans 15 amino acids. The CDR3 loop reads CAWSVRAGNNSPLHF. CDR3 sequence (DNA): TGTGCCTGGAGTGTACGGGCAGGGAATAATTCACCCCTCCACTTT.

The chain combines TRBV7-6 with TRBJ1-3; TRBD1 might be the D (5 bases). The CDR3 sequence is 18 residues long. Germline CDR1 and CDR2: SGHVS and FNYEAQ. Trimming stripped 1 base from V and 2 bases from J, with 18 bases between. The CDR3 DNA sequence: TGTGCCAGCAGCTTAGAGGCGTGGCAGGGTTCACCTGGAAACACCATATATTTT. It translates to CASSLEAWQGSPGNTIYF.

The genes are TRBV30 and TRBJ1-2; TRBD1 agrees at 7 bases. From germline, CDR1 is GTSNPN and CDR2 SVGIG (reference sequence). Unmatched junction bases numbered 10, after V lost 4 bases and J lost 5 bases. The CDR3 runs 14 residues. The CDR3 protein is CAWTGGSRRYGYTF. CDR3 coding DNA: TGTGCCTGGACAGGGGGATCCAGGAGATATGGCTACACCTTC.

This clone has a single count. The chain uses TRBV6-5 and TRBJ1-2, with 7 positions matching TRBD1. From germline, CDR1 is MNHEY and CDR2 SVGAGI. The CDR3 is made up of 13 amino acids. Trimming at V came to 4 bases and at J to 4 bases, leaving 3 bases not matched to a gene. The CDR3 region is CASSSTGAYGYTF. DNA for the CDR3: TGTGCCAGCAGTTCCACAGGGGCCTATGGCTACACCTTC.

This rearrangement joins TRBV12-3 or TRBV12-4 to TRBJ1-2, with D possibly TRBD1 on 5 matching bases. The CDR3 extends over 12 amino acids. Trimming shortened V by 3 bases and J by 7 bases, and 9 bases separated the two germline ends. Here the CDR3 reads CASSLKGFGYTF. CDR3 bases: TGTGCCAGCAGTTTGAAGGGGTTTGGCTACACCTTC.

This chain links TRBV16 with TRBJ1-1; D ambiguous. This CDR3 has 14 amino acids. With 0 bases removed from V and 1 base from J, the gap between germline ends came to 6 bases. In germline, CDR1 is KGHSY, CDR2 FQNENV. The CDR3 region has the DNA TGTGCCAGCAGCCAATCCCACAGGAACACTGAAGCTTTCTTT. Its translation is CASSQSHRNTEAFF. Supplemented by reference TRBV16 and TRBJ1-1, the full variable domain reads GEEVAQTPKHLVRGEGQKAKLYCAPIKGHSYVFWYQQVLKNEFKFLISFQNENVFDETGMPKERFSAKCLPNSPCSLEIQATKLEDSAVYFCASSQSHRNTEAFFGQGTRLTVV.

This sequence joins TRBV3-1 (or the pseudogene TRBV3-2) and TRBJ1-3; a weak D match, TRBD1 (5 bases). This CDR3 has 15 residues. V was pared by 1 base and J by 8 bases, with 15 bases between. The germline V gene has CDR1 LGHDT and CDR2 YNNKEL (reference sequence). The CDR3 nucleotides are TGTGCCAGCAGCCAAGGGACAATAGGGCAGCACACCATATATTTT. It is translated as CASSQGTIGQHTIYF.

The CDR3 DNA follows: TGTGCCAGCAGCGTAGCAGGGGGCTATGGCTACACCTTC. Amino acid sequence: CASSVAGGYGYTF. The chain uses TRBV9 and TRBJ1-2; 7 positions agree with TRBD1. The CDR3 loop spans 13 amino acids. The germline CDR1 and CDR2 sequences are SGDLS and YYNGEE. The V segment lost 0 bases and the J segment 4 bases; nucleotides outside the gene matches: 0.

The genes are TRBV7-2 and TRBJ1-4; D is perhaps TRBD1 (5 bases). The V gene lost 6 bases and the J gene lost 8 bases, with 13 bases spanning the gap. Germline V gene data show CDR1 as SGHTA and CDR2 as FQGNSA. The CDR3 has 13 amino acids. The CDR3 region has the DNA TGTGCCAGCAGTGCCCAGGGAAGGGAAAAACTGTTTTTT. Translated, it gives CASSAQGREKLFF.

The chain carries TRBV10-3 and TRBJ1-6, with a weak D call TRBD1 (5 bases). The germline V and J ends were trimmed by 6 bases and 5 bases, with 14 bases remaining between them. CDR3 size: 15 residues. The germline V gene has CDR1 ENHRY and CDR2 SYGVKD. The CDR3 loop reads CAIRTAGKDNSPLHF. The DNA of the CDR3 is TGTGCCATCAGAACGGCAGGGAAGGATAATTCACCCCTCCACTTT.

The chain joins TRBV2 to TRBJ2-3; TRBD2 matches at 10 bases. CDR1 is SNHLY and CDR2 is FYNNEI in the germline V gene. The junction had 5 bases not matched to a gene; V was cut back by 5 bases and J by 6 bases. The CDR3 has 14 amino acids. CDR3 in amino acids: CASSFSGGEDTQYF. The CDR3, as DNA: TGTGCCAGCAGTTTCAGCGGGGGGGAGGATACGCAGTATTTT.

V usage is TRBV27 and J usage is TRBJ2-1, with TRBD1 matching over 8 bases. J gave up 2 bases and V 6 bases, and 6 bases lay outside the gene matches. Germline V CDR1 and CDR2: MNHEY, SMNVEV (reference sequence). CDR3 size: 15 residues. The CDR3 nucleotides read TGTGCCAGCAGGAGCGACAGGGGAACCTACAATGAGCAGTTCTTC. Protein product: CASRSDRGTYNEQFF.

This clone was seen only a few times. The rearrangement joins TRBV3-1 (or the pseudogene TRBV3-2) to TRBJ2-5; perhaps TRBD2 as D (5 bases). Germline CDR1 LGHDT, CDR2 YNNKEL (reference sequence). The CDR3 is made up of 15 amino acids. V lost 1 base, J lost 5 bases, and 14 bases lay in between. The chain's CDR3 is CASSQVASFRETQYF. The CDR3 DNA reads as TGTGCCAGCAGCCAAGTGGCTAGCTTTAGGGAGACCCAGTACTTC.

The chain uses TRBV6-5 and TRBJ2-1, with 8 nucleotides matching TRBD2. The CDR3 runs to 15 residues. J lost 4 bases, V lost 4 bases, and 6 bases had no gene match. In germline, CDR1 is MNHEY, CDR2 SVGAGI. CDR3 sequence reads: CASSLLAGPYNEQFF. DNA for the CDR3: TGTGCCAGCAGTTTATTAGCGGGGCCTTACAATGAGCAGTTCTTC.

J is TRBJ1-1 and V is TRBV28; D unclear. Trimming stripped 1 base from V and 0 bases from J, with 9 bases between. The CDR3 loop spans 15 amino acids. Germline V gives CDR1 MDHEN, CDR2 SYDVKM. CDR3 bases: TGTGCCAGCAGTTTATATACAGCGGTGAACACTGAAGCTTTCTTT. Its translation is CASSLYTAVNTEAFF.

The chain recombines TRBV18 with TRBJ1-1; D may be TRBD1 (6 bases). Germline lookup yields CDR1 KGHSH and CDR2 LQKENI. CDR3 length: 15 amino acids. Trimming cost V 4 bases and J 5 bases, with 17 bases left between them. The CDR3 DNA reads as TGTGCCAGCTCACAGAATGCGGGGGGCGAGACTGAAGCTTTCTTT. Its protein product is CASSQNAGGETEAFF.